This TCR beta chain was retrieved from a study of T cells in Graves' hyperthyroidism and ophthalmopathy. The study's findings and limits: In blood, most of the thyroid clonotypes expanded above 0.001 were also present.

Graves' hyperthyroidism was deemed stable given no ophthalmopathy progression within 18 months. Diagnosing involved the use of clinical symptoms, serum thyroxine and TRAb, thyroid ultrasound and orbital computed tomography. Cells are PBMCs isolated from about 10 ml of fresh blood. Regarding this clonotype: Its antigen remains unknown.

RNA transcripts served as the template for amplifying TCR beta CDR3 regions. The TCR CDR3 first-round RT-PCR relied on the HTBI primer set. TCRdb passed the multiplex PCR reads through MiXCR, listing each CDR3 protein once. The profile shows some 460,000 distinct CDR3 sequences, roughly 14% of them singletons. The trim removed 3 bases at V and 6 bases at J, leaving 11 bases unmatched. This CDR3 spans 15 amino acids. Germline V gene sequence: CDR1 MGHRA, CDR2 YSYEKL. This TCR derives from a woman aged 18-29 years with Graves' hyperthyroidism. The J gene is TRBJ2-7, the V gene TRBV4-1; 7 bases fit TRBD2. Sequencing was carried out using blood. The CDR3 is CASSHPWGRVPEQYF. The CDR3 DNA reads TGCGCCAGCAGCCACCCATGGGGGAGGGTCCCCGAGCAGTACTTC.